The clone carrying this T cell receptor (beta chain) was recorded a few times. The antigen remains unidentified. This entry is derived from a study of blood T cells in healthy people across ages. Points from the study as a whole: The long-lived group displayed more naive CD4+ cells, plus higher diversity, than the aged donors did.

This CDR3 has 15 amino acids. CDR1 and CDR2 (germline): WNHNN, SYGVQD (reference sequence). Losses at the gene ends were 6 bases for V and 1 base for J; bases not matched to a gene: 7. For the second PCR, which ran for about 6 to 11 cycles, a sample-barcoded 5' primer and a J-beta primer mix were used. A single record per CDR3 protein comes from TCRdb applying MiXCR to the 5' RACE reads. The table records about 640,000 distinct CDR3 sequences, roughly 53% of them present only once. The receptor comes from a man aged 55 to 70 in good health. Sequencing was performed on blood. The rearrangement uses TRBV10-1 and TRBJ2-5; 8 nucleotides align to TRBD2. For the CDR3, the DNA is TGCGCCAGCAGCCCGGGGGGGGGTCCCCAAGAGACCCAGTACTTC. Translation: CASSPGGGPQETQYF.